Listed here is a single T cell receptor (beta chain). The antigen remains undetermined. These data belong to a study of persistence of HIV-infected CD4 T cells. Study conclusions and caveats: Within sorted populations, more oligoclonal TCRs accompanied more oligoclonal proviruses. Antigen-responding cells were enriched for degenerate expanded CDR3beta sequences.

The immunoSEQ assay was version 4, run in survey mode. Template was genomic DNA at 10 ng/uL, with up to 1 ug used per sample. Clones were read by immunoSEQ multiplex PCR, and TCRdb kept only the in-frame ones, dropping some. The table records roughly 43,000 clones, more than 70% of them present only once. Anti-CD3/anti-CD28 beads served as a nonspecific positive control stimulus. Sorting selected CD4+ T cells upregulating both CD40 ligand and CD69. V shed 6 bases, J shed 0 bases, and the junction held 5 bases outside the gene matches. The CDR3 has 15 amino acids. CDR1 is SQVTM, CDR2 ANQGSEA, per germline.

The sample consisted of CD4+ T cells sorted from PBMCs after approximately 19-hour stimulation, taken from a patient who received antiretroviral therapy. V and J are TRBV29-1 and TRBJ1-6; 7 bases fit TRBD1. The TCR comes from an adult man with HIV who was CMV-seropositive. In DNA, the CDR3 is TGCAGCGTGAGGACAGGCAGCTCCTATAATTCACCCCTCCACTTT. It translates to CSVRTGSSYNSPLHF.